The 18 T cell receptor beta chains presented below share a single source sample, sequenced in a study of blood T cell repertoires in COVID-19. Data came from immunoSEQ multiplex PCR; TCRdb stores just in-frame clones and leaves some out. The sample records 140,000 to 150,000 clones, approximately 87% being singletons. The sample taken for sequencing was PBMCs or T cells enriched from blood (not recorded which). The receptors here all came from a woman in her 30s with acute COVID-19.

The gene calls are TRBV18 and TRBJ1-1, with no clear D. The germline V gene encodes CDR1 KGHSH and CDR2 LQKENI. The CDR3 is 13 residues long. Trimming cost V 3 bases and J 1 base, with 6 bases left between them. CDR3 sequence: CASSPLSNTEAFF. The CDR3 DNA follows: TGTGCCAGCTCACCCCTGTCGAACACTGAAGCTTTCTTT.

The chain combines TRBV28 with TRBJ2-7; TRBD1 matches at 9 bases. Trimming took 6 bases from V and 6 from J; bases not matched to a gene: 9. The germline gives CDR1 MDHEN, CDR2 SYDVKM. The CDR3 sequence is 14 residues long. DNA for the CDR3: TGTGCCAGCAGGTCCGGGACAGGGCCGTTCGAGCAGTACTTC. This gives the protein CASRSGTGPFEQYF.

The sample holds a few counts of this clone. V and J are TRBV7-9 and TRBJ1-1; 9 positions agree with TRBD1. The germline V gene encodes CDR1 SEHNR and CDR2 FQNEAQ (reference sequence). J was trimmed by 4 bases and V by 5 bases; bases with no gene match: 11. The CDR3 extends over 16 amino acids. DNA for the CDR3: TGTGCCAGCAGCCTAAGGTGGGACAGGGTTGGCACTGAAGCTTTCTTT. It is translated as CASSLRWDRVGTEAFF.

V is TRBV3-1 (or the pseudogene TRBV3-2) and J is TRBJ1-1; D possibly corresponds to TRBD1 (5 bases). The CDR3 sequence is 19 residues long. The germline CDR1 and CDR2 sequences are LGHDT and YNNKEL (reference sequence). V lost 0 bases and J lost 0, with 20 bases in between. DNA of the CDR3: TGTGCCAGCAGCCAAGATTTTTTAGGCAGGGACTCAGTGAACACTGAAGCTTTCTTT. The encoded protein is CASSQDFLGRDSVNTEAFF.

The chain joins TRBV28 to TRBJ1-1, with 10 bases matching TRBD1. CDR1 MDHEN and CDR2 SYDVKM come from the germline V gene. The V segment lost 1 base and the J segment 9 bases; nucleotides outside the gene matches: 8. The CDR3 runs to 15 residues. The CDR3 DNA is TGTGCCAGCAGTTTATTTCGGACAGGGGGGATCAAAGCTTTCTTT. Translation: CASSLFRTGGIKAFF.

The CDR3 DNA reads as TGTGCCAGCAGCGATCACAGGGGGGCGAACACTGAAGCTTTCTTT. Translating it yields CASSDHRGANTEAFF. The gene calls are TRBV11-1 and TRBJ1-1; TRBD1 matches at 8 bases. CDR1 and CDR2 (germline): SGHAT, FQDESV (reference sequence). The CDR3 extends over 15 amino acids. V lost 5 bases to trimming and J lost 1 base; unmatched junction nucleotides: 6.

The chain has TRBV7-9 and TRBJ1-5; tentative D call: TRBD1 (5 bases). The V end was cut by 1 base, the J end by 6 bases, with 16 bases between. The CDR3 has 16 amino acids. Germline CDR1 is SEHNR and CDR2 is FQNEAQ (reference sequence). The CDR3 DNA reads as TGTGCCAGCAGCTTAGGGGCTGGCAGGGATAGTCAGCCCCAGCATTTT. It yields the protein CASSLGAGRDSQPQHF.

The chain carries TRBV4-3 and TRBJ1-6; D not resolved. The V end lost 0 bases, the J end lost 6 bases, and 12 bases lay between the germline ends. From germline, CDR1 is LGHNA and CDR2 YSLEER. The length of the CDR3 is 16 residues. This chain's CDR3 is CASSQDGRGTNSPLHF. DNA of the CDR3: TGCGCCAGCAGCCAAGATGGTCGGGGAACTAATTCACCCCTCCACTTT.

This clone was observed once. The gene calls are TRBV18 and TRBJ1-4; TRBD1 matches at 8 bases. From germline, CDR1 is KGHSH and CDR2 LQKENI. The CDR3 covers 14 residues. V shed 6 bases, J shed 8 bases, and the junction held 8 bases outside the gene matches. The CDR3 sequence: CASSQGASKEKLFF. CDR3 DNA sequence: TGTGCCAGCTCGCAGGGGGCGTCAAAAGAAAAACTGTTTTTT.

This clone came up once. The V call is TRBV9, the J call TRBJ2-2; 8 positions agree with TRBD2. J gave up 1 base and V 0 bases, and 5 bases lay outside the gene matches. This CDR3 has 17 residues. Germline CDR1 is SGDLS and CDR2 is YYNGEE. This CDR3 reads CASSVAGAGGNTGELFF. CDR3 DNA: TGTGCCAGCAGCGTAGCTGGGGCGGGAGGGAACACCGGGGAGCTGTTTTTT.

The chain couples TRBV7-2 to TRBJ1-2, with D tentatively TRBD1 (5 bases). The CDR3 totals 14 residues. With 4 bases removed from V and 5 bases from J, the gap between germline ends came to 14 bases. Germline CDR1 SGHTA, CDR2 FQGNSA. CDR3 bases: TGTGCCAGCAGCTCGAGGTGGGGGACTTATGGCTACACCTTC. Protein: CASSSRWGTYGYTF.

CDR3 region: CSVVGGTADSNYGYTF. The CDR3 DNA follows: TGCAGCGTTGTGGGCGGGACAGCGGACTCTAACTATGGCTACACCTTC. The J gene is TRBJ1-2, the V gene TRBV29-1; 7 positions match TRBD1. With V trimmed by 4 bases and J by 0 bases, 11 bases remained unmatched. Looked up from germline, CDR1 is SQVTM and CDR2 is ANQGSEA. CDR3 length: 16 amino acids.

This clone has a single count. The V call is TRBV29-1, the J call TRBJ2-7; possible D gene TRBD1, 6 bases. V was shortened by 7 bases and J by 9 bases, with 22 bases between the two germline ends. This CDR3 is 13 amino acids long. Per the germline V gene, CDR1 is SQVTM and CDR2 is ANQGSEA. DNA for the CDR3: TGCAGCGCCACCGGGCCCCTGAGAGGGGGGCAGTACTTC. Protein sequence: CSATGPLRGGQYF.

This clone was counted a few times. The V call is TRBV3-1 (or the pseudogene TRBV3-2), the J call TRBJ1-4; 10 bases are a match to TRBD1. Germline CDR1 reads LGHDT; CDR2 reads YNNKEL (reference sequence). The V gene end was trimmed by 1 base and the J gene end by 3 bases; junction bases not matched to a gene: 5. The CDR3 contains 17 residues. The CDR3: CASSQGRQGAPNEKLFF. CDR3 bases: TGTGCCAGCAGCCAAGGTCGACAGGGGGCACCTAATGAAAAACTGTTTTTT.

CDR3 amino acids: CASSHGQIEAFF. CDR3 in DNA: TGTGCCAGCAGCCATGGACAGATTGAAGCTTTCTTT. The chain recombines TRBV11-1 with TRBJ1-1, with a tentative D call TRBD1 (6 bases). CDR3 length equals 12 residues. V was cut by 5 bases and J by 7 bases, with 11 bases left in between. Germline V gives CDR1 SGHAT, CDR2 FQDESV (reference sequence).

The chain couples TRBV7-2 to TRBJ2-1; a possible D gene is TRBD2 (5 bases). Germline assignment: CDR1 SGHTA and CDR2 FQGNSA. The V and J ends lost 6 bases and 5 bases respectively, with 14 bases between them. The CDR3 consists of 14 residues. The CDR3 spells CASSFGLSNNEQFF. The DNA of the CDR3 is TGTGCCAGCAGTTTCGGACTTTCGAACAATGAGCAGTTCTTC.

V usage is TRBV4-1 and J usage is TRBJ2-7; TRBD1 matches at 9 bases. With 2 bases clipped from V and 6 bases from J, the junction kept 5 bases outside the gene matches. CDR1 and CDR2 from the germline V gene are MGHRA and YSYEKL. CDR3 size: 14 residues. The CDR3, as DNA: TGCGCCAGCAGCCAAAGACAGGGGGGGAGCGAGCAGTACTTC. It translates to CASSQRQGGSEQYF.

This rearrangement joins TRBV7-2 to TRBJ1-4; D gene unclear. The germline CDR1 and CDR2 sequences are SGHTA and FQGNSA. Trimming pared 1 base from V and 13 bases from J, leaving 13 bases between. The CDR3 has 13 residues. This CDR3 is CASSLGGSVGLFF. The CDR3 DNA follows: TGTGCCAGCAGCTTAGGAGGGTCCGTAGGACTGTTTTTT. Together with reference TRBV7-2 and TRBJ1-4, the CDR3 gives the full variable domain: GAGVSQSPSNKVTEKGKDVELRCDPISGHTALYWYRQSLGQGLEFLIYFQGNSAPDKSGLPSDRFSAERTGGSVSTLTIQRTQQEDSAVYLCASSLGGSVGLFFGSGTQLSVL.